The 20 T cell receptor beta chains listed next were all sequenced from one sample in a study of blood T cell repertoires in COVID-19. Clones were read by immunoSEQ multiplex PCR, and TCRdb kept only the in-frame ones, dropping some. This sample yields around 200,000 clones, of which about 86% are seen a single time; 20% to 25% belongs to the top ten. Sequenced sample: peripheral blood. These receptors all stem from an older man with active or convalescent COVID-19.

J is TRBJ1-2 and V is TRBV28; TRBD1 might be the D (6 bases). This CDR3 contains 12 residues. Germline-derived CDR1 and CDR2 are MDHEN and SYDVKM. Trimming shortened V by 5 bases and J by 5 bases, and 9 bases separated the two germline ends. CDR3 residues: CASSPGEYGYTF. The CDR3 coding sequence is TGTGCCAGCAGTCCAGGGGAGTATGGCTACACCTTC.

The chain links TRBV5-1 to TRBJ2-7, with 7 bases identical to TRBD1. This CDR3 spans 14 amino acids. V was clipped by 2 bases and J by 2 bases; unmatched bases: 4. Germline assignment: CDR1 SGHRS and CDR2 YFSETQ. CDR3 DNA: TGCGCCAGCAGCTTCCGGACAGGTCCCTACGAGCAGTACTTC. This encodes CASSFRTGPYEQYF. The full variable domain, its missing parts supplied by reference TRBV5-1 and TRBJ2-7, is KAGVTQTPRYLIKTRGQQVTLSCSPISGHRSVSWYQQTPGQGLQFLFEYFSETQRNKGNFPGRFSGRQFSNSRSEMNVSTLELGDSALYLCASSFRTGPYEQYFGPGTRLTVT.

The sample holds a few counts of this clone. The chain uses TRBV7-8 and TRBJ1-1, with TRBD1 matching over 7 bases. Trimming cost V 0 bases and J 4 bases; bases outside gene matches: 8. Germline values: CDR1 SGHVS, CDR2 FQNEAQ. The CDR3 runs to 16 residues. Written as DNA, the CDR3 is TGTGCCAGCAGCTTAGCAGGCAGGGGGATGGCCACTGAAGCTTTCTTT. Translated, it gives CASSLAGRGMATEAFF.

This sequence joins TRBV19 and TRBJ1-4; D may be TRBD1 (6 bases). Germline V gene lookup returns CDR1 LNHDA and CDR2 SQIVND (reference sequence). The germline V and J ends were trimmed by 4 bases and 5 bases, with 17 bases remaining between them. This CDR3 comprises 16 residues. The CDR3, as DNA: TGTGCCAGTAGTACACCTTACAGGGAAGGGAATGAAAAACTGTTTTTT. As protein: CASSTPYREGNEKLFF.

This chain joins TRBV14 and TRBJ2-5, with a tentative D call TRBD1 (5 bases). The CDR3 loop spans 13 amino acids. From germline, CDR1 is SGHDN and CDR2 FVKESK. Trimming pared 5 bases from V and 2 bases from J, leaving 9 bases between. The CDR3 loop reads CASSRQLQETQYF. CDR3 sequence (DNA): TGTGCCAGCAGCAGACAGCTTCAAGAGACCCAGTACTTC.

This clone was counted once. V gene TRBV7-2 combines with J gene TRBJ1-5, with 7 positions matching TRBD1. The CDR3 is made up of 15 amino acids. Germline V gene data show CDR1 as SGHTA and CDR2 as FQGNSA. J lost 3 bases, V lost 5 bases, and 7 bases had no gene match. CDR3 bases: TGTGCCAGCAGCCCCCAGGGGGGACCCAATCAGCCCCAGCATTTT. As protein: CASSPQGGPNQPQHF.

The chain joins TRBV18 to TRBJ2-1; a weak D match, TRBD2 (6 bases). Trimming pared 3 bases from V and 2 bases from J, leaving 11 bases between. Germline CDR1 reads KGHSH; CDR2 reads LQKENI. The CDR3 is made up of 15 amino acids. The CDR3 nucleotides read TGTGCCAGCTCACCGTGGGAGGTAGCCTACAATGAGCAGTTCTTC. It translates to CASSPWEVAYNEQFF.

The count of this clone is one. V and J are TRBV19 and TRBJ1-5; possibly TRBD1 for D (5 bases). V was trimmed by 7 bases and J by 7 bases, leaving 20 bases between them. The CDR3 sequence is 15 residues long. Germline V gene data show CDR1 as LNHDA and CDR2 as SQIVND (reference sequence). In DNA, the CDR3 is TGTGCCAGTAAAGGGAACCAGGGTCAGACACAGCCCCAGCATTTT. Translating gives CASKGNQGQTQPQHF.

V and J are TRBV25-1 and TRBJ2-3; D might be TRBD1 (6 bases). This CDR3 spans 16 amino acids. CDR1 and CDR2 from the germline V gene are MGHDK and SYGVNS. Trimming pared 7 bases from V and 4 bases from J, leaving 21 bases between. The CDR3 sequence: CASTQGPGDPPDTQYF. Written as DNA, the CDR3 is TGTGCCAGCACCCAAGGCCCAGGGGACCCTCCAGATACGCAGTATTTT.

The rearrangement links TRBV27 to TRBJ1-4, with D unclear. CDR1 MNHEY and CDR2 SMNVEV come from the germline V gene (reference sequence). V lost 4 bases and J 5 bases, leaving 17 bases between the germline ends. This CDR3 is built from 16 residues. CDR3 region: CASSSSGRRGNEKLFF. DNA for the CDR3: TGTGCCAGCAGTTCCTCAGGACGACGCGGGAATGAAAAACTGTTTTTT.

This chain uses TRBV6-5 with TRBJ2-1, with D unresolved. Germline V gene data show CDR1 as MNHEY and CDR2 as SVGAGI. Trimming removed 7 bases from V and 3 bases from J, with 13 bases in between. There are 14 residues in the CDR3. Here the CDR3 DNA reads TGTGCCAGCACTCCAGGCCCTTTCTACAATGAGCAGTTCTTC. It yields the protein CASTPGPFYNEQFF.

CDR3 bases: TGTGCCAGCAGCTACGACCGGCGCGGGACGCAGTATTTT. This gives the protein CASSYDRRGTQYF. This chain uses TRBV11-2 with TRBJ2-3, with D maybe TRBD2 (5 bases). Germline loops: CDR1 SGHAT, CDR2 FQNNGV. This CDR3 is 13 amino acids long. The V and J ends lost 4 bases and 9 bases respectively, with 14 bases between them.

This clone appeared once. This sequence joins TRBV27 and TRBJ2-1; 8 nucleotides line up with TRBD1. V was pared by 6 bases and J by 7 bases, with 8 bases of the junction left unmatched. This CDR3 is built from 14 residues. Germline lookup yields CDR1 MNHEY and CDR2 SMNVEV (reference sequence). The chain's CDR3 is CASSPWTGRNEQFF. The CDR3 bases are TGTGCCAGCAGCCCTTGGACAGGGCGGAATGAGCAGTTCTTC.

The DNA for the CDR3 is TGTGCCAGTAGTGCTAGGACAGGCAATAGCAATCAGCCCCAGCATTTT. This codes for CASSARTGNSNQPQHF. The chain joins TRBV19 to TRBJ1-5; TRBD1 agrees at 7 bases. V was clipped by 5 bases and J by 0 bases; unmatched bases: 7. Per the germline V gene, CDR1 is LNHDA and CDR2 is SQIVND (reference sequence). The CDR3 has 16 residues.

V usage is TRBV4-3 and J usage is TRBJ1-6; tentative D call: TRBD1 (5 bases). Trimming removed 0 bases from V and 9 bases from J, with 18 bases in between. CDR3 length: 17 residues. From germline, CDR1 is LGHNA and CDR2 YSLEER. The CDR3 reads CASSQDLAGFSPSPLHF. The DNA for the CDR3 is TGCGCCAGCAGCCAAGATCTTGCAGGGTTTAGCCCTTCACCCCTCCACTTT.

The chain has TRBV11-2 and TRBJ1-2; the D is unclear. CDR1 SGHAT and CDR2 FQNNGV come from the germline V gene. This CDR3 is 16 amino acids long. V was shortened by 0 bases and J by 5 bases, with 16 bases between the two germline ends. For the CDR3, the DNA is TGTGCCAGCAGCTTAGATTCAGCGAGCCGAGGGTATGGCTACACCTTC. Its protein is CASSLDSASRGYGYTF.

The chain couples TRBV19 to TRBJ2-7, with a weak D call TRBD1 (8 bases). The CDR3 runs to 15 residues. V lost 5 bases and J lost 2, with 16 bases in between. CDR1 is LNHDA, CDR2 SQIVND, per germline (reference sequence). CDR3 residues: CASSPRTGTTYEQYF. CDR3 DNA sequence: TGTGCCAGTAGTCCCCGGACAGGGACTACCTACGAGCAGTACTTC.

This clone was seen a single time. DNA for the CDR3: TGCGCCAGCAGCTTGGGTACAGGGGGTGCGTATACTGAAGCTTTCTTT. It yields the protein CASSLGTGGAYTEAFF. V and J are TRBV5-1 and TRBJ1-1; 8 bases are shared with TRBD1. The CDR3 has 16 residues. Trimming at V came to 0 bases and at J to 5 bases, leaving 9 bases not matched to a gene. Germline CDR1 reads SGHRS; CDR2 reads YFSETQ.

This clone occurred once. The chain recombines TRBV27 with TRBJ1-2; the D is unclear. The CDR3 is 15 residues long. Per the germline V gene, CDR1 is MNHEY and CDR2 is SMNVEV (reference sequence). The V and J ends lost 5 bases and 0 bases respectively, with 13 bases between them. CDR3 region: CASSNFGVANYGYTF. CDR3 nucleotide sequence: TGTGCCAGCAGTAATTTCGGGGTTGCTAACTATGGCTACACCTTC.

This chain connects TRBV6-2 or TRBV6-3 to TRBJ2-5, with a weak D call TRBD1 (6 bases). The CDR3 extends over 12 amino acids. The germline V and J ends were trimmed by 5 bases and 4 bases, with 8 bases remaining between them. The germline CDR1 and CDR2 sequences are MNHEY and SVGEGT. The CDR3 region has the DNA TGTGCCAGCAGTATAGGGGGAGAGACCCAGTACTTC. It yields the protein CASSIGGETQYF.